Shown below are 15 T cell receptor beta chains from a single sample sequenced in a study of cytomegalovirus exposure and HLA in healthy donors. TCRdb's table, derived via immunoSEQ multiplex PCR, lists solely in-frame clones and lacks some. Of about 150,000 clones listed, about 86% are singletons. The material sequenced was PBMCs. The source of these receptors is a human donor in good health.

The chain combines TRBV6-6 with TRBJ1-2, with TRBD1 identical over 7 bases. The CDR3 is made up of 12 amino acids. Germline V gives CDR1 MNHNY, CDR2 SVGAGI (reference sequence). V shed 5 bases and J 6 bases; nucleotides not matched to a gene: 3. This CDR3 reads CASSPRGDGYTF. The CDR3 DNA follows: TGTGCCAGCAGTCCCAGGGGGGATGGCTACACCTTC.

This clone turned up a few times. The V gene is TRBV27, the J gene TRBJ2-7; D perhaps matches TRBD1 (6 bases). Germline assignment: CDR1 MNHEY and CDR2 SMNVEV (reference sequence). The ends were cut back, 9 bases at V and 4 bases at J, with 10 bases in the middle. The CDR3 totals 11 residues. The CDR3 spells CASQQGYEQYF. The CDR3 coding sequence is TGTGCCAGTCAACAGGGTTACGAGCAGTACTTC.

V and J are TRBV28 and TRBJ1-1, with D perhaps TRBD1 (6 bases). Germline V CDR1 and CDR2: MDHEN, SYDVKM. Trimming stripped 4 bases from V and 4 bases from J, with 22 bases between. The CDR3 runs 17 residues. The CDR3 nucleotides are TGTGCCAGCAGTTCCAATCGGGCAGGGGTTTGGGGCACTGAAGCTTTCTTT. Amino acid sequence: CASSSNRAGVWGTEAFF.

This clone was counted a few times. J is TRBJ2-7 and V is TRBV6-5; D possibly corresponds to TRBD2 (6 bases). Looked up from germline, CDR1 is MNHEY and CDR2 is SVGAGI. The CDR3 length is 14 residues. The V and J ends lost 7 bases and 0 bases respectively, with 13 bases between them. As DNA, the CDR3 is TGTGCCAGCATGCGGGGCCTACACTCCTACGAGCAGTACTTC. It is translated as CASMRGLHSYEQYF.

With regard to this clone: An end of the junction differs from the germline gene, which may be a read error. This chain links TRBV27 with TRBJ2-3; D gene unclear. The CDR3 covers 14 residues. In germline, CDR1 is MNHEY, CDR2 SMNVEV (reference sequence). CDR3 nucleotides: TGTGCCGGCAGTTTAACACCCTCCACAGATACGCAGTATTTT. It encodes CAGSLTPSTDTQYF.

This sequence joins TRBV5-5 and TRBJ2-1, with 9 bases fitting TRBD2. Germline CDR1 reads SGHKS; CDR2 reads YYEKEE (reference sequence). The CDR3 loop spans 15 amino acids. V trimming: 0 bases; J trimming: 6 bases; junction bases outside the gene matches: 4. The CDR3 sequence is CASSLAGLASNEQFF. In DNA form, the CDR3 reads TGTGCCAGCAGCTTGGCAGGACTAGCGTCCAATGAGCAGTTCTTC.

The chain couples TRBV27 to TRBJ1-2; 9 nucleotides align to TRBD1. The J segment lost 8 bases and the V segment lost 6 bases, leaving 10 bases of the junction unmatched. The V gene's germline CDR1 is MNHEY and CDR2 SMNVEV (reference sequence). This CDR3 has 14 amino acids. The CDR3 nucleotides read TGTGCCAGCAGCGAAGCGGACAGGGGAGGAGGCTACACCTTC. Translation gives CASSEADRGGGYTF.

This clone was seen at least ten times. In the same sample, other DNA sequences code for this CDR3. V is TRBV5-6 and J is TRBJ1-1, with D possibly TRBD1 on 6 matching bases. Trimming stripped 4 bases from V and 4 bases from J, with 8 bases between. Per germline, CDR1 SGHDT and CDR2 YYEEEE. This CDR3 is built from 12 residues. In DNA, the CDR3 is TGTGCCAGCAGCCTCAGGGGCACTGAAGCTTTCTTT. It translates to CASSLRGTEAFF.

The chain has TRBV5-1 and TRBJ1-1, with D maybe TRBD1 (6 bases). The CDR3 consists of 15 residues. Germline lookup yields CDR1 SGHRS and CDR2 YFSETQ. The V end was cut by 6 bases, the J end by 10 bases, with 25 bases between. The CDR3 spells CASTLGDGGEPPAFF. The CDR3 DNA sequence: TGCGCCAGCACCTTAGGCGATGGGGGCGAGCCCCCAGCTTTCTTT.

The gene calls are TRBV30 and TRBJ1-3; D is unclear. V dropped 8 bases and J dropped 4 bases, with 9 bases sitting between them. The CDR3 runs to 11 residues. Germline V lookup: CDR1 GTSNPN, CDR2 SVGIG (reference sequence). In nucleotides, the CDR3 is TGTGCCGGCCCCATAGGAAACACCATATATTTT. Its translation: CAGPIGNTIYF.

The V call is TRBV6-1, the J call TRBJ2-3; 7 nucleotides align to TRBD1. Germline CDR1 reads MNHNS; CDR2 reads SASEGT. Trimming cost V 5 bases and J 1 base; bases outside gene matches: 3. This CDR3 region has 14 residues. The CDR3 nucleotides read TGTGCCAGCAGTCTGCAGGGGGGCACAGATACGCAGTATTTT. Translation: CASSLQGGTDTQYF.

The V call is TRBV27, the J call TRBJ2-7, with TRBD2 as a possible D gene (5 bases). The ends were cut back, 2 bases at V and 7 bases at J, with 18 bases in the middle. Germline CDR1 and CDR2: MNHEY and SMNVEV (reference sequence). This CDR3 contains 15 residues. For the CDR3, the DNA is TGTGCCAGCAGTTTAGGAGGCGCCCTAGCCCGGGAGCAGTACTTC. Amino acid sequence: CASSLGGALAREQYF.

This chain links TRBV27 with TRBJ2-1; 11 positions match TRBD2. Germline CDR1 is MNHEY and CDR2 is SMNVEV (reference sequence). The CDR3 sequence is 15 residues long. The J segment lost 5 bases and the V segment lost 1 base, leaving 1 base of the junction unmatched. CDR3 DNA sequence: TGTGCCAGCAGTTTATGGGGACTAGCGGACAATGAGCAGTTCTTC. This translates into CASSLWGLADNEQFF.

This chain links TRBV2 with TRBJ1-1; the match to TRBD1 covers 7 bases. Germline V CDR1 and CDR2: SNHLY, FYNNEI. The CDR3 has 14 amino acids. V shed 4 bases, J shed 1 base, and the junction held 3 bases outside the gene matches. CDR3 DNA: TGTGCCAGCAGTGTATACAGGGGGAACACTGAAGCTTTCTTT. As protein: CASSVYRGNTEAFF.

This chain connects TRBV6-1 to TRBJ1-2, with TRBD1 as a possible D gene (6 bases). Germline V gives CDR1 MNHNS, CDR2 SASEGT. This CDR3 contains 15 residues. Trimming removed 2 bases at V and 7 bases at J, with 17 bases between. The chain's CDR3 is CASSEHRATGSGYTF. In DNA form, the CDR3 reads TGTGCCAGCAGTGAACACAGGGCCACCGGTAGTGGCTACACCTTC.